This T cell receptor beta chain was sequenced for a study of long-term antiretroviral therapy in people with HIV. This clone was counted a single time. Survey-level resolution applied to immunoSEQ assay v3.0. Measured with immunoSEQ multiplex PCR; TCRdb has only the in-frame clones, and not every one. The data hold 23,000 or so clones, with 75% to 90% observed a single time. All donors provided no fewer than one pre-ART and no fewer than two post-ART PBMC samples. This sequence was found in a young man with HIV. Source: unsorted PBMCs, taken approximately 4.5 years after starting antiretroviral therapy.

CDR3 sequence (DNA): TGCGCCAGCAGCTGGGGCGGGGGAGGCCCGTTTTCCTACGAGCAGTACTTC. Its translation: CASSWGGGGPFSYEQYF. The V call is TRBV5-1, the J call TRBJ2-7; the match to TRBD2 covers 7 bases. J was trimmed by 1 base and V by 3 bases; bases with no gene match: 13. Germline V lookup: CDR1 SGHRS, CDR2 YFSETQ. This CDR3 spans 17 amino acids.